The entry below describes one T cell receptor (beta chain). Its antigen is as yet unknown. There were eight separate reactions per sample in which cDNA was made. Each CDR3 protein gets one entry in TCRdb, which reprocessed the 5' RACE reads and gives no DNA. In total, the table holds approximately 150,000 distinct CDR3 sequences. These data come from a study of monozygotic twins with inflammatory bowel disease. General study results and limits: Patient repertoire variability may have increased through differing immunosuppressive treatments. Results did not support any single strong IBD-associated signal or clonotype.

The sequence derives from a human donor with ulcerative colitis or Crohn's disease, or a healthy co-twin of an affected twin (not recorded which). Sequencing used blood.

CDR3: CASRPDRGIETQYF. The chain employs TRBV5-4 and TRBJ2-5; the TCRdb call, TRBD1, lacks DNA for checking. In germline, CDR1 is SGHNT, CDR2 YYREEE (reference sequence). The CDR3 length is 14 residues.